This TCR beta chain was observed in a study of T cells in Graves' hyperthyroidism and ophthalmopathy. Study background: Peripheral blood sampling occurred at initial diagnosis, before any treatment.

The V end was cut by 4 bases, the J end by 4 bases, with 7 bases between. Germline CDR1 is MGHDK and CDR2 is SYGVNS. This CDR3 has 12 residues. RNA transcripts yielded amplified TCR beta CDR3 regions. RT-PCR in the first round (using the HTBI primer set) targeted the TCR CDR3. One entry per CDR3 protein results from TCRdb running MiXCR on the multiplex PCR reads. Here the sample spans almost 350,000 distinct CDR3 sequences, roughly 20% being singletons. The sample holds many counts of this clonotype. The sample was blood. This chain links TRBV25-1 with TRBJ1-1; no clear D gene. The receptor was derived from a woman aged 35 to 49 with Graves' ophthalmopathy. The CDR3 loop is CASSGVTTEAFF. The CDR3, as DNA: TGTGCCAGCAGTGGGGTTACCACTGAAGCTTTCTTT.